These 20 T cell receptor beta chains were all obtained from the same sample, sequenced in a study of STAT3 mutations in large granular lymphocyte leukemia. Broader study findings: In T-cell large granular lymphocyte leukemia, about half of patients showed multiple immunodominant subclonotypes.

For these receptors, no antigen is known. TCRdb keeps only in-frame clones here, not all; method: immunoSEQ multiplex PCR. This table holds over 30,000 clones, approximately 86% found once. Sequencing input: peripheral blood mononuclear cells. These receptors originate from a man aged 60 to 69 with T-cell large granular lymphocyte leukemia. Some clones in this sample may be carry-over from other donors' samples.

In DNA form, the CDR3 reads TGTGCCAGCAGTAGTTACTCTGCCACCACGTTCGCTTTCTTT. This gives the protein CASSSYSATTFAFF. The chain couples TRBV6-5 to TRBJ1-1, with D hard to call. The CDR3 runs to 14 residues. Trimming shortened V by 5 bases and J by 11 bases, and 21 bases separated the two germline ends. Germline CDR1 reads MNHEY; CDR2 reads SVGAGI.

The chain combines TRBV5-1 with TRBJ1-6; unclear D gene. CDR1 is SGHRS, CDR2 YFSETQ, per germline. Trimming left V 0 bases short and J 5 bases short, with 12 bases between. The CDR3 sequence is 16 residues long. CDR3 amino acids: CASSLGGNENNSPLHF. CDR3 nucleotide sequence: TGCGCCAGCAGCTTGGGAGGGAACGAAAATAATTCACCCCTCCACTTT.

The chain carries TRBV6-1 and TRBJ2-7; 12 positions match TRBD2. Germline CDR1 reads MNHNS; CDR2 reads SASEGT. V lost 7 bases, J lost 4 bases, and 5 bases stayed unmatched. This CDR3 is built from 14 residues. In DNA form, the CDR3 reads TGTGCCAGCACCCCGACTAGCGGGAGTTACGAGCAGTACTTC. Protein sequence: CASTPTSGSYEQYF.

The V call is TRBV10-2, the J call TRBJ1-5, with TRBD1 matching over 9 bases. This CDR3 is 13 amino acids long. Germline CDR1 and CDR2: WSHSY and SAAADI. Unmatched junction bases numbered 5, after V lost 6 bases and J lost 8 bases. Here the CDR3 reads CASRRDRVEPQHF. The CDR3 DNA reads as TGCGCCAGCAGAAGGGACAGGGTTGAGCCCCAGCATTTT.

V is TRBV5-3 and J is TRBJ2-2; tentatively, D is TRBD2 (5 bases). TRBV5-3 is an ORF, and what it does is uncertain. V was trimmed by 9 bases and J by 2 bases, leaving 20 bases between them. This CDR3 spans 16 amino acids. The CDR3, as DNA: TGTGCCATCCCGGGTGGGAGTGAGCGAAACACCGGGGAGCTGTTTTTT. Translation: CAIPGGSERNTGELFF.

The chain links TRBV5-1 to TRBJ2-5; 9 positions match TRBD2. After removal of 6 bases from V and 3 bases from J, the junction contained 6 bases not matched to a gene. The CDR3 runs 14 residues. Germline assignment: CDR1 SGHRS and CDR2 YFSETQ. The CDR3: CASMETSGKETQYF. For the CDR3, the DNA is TGCGCCAGCATGGAGACTAGCGGTAAAGAGACCCAGTACTTC.

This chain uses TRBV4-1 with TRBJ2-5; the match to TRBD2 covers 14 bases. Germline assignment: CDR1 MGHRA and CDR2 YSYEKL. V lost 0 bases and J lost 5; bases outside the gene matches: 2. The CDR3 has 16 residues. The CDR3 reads CASSQEGTSGSETQYF. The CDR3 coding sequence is TGCGCCAGCAGCCAAGAAGGGACTAGCGGGAGTGAGACCCAGTACTTC.

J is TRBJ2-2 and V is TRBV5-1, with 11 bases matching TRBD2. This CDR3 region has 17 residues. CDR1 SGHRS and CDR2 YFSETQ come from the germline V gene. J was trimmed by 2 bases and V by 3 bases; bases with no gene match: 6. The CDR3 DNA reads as TGCGCCAGCAGCTCTTCTAGCGGGAGGCTAAACACCGGGGAGCTGTTTTTT. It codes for CASSSSSGRLNTGELFF.

CDR3 sequence reads: CASSFGGTKNTEAFF. The CDR3 DNA follows: TGTGCCAGCAGTTTCGGGGGGACAAAGAACACTGAAGCTTTCTTT. The V and J genes are TRBV28 and TRBJ1-1, with a weak D call TRBD1 (6 bases). Trimming removed 3 bases from V and 1 base from J, with 12 bases in between. Germline V gene lookup returns CDR1 MDHEN and CDR2 SYDVKM. The CDR3 is made up of 15 amino acids. Full variable domain (outside the CDR3, taken from reference TRBV28 and TRBJ1-1): DVKVTQSSRYLVKRTGEKVFLECVQDMDHENMFWYRQDPGLGLRLIYFSYDVKMKEKGDIPEGYSVSREKKERFSLILESASTNQTSMYLCASSFGGTKNTEAFFGQGTRLTVV.

The CDR3 here is CASSLGQGNEKLFF. CDR3 DNA: TGCGCCAGCAGCTTGGGACAGGGGAATGAAAAACTGTTTTTT. The chain joins TRBV5-1 to TRBJ1-4; 8 bases line up with TRBD1. The V segment lost 0 bases and the J segment 5 bases; nucleotides outside the gene matches: 0. CDR3 length equals 14 residues. Germline assignment: CDR1 SGHRS and CDR2 YFSETQ.

The CDR3 loop reads CASSQGLSNQPQHF. CDR3 nucleotides: TGTGCCAGCAGCCAGGGGCTTAGCAATCAGCCCCAGCATTTT. The J gene is TRBJ1-5, the V gene TRBV4-2; TRBD1 is a possible D gene (5 bases). The V and J ends lost 3 bases and 0 bases respectively, with 6 bases between them. This CDR3 contains 14 residues. CDR1 and CDR2 from the germline V gene are LGHNA and YNFKEQ.

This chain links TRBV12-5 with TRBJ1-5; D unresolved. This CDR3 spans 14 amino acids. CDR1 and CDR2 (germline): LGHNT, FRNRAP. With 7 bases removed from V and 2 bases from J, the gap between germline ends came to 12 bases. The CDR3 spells CASAPLGGNQPQHF. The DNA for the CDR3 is TGTGCTAGTGCCCCCCTCGGGGGCAATCAGCCCCAGCATTTT.

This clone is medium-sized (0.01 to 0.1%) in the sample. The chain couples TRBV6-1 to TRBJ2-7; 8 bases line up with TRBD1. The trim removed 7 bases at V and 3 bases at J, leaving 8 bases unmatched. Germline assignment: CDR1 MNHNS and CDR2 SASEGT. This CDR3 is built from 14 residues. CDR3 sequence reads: CASTVGDRGYEQYF. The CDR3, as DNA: TGTGCCAGCACGGTGGGTGACAGGGGCTACGAGCAGTACTTC.

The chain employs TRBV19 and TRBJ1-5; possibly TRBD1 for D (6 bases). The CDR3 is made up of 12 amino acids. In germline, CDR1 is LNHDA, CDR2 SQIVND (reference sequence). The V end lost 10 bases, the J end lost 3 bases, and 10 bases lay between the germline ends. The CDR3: CATRDNNQPQHF. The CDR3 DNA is TGTGCCACTAGGGACAACAATCAGCCCCAGCATTTT.

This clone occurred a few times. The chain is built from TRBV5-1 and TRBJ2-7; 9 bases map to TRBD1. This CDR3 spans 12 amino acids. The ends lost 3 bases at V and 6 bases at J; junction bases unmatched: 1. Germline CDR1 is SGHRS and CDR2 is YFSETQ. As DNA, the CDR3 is TGCGCCAGCAGCTGGGACAGGGTCGAGCAGTACTTC. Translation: CASSWDRVEQYF.

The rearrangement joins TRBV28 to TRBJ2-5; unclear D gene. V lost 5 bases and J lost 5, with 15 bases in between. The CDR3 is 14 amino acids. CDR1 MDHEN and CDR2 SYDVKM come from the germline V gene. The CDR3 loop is CASSTWDVGETQYF. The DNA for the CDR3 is TGTGCCAGCAGTACCTGGGATGTGGGGGAGACCCAGTACTTC.

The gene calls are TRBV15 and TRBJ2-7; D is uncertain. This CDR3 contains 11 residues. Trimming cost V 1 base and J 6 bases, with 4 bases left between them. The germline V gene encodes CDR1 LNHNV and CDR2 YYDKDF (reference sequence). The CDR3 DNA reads TGTGCCACCAGCAGAGTCGCCGAGCAGTACTTC. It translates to CATSRVAEQYF.

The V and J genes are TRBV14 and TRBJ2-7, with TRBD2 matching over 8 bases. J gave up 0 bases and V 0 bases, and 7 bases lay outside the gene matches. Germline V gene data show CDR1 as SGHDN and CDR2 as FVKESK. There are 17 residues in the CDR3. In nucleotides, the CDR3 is TGTGCCAGCAGCCAAGAGCCGACTAGCGTAAACTCCTACGAGCAGTACTTC. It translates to CASSQEPTSVNSYEQYF. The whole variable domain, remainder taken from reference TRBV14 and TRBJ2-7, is EAGVTQFPSHSVIEKGQTVTLRCDPISGHDNLYWYRRVMGKEIKFLLHFVKESKQDESGMPNNRFLAERTGGTYSTLKVQPAELEDSGVYFCASSQEPTSVNSYEQYFGPGTRLTVT.

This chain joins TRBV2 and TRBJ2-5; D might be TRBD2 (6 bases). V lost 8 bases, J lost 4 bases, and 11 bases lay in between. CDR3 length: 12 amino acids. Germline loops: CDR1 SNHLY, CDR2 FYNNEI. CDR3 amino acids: CASLRGGETQYF. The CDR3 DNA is TGTGCCAGCCTAAGGGGAGGAGAGACCCAGTACTTC.

CDR3 loop: CASSYQPGQGYHEQYF. In nucleotides, the CDR3 is TGTGCCAGCAGTTACCAGCCGGGACAGGGCTACCACGAGCAGTACTTC. The chain couples TRBV6-5 to TRBJ2-7, with TRBD1 matching over 9 bases. The CDR3 spans 16 residues. After removal of 2 bases from V and 5 bases from J, the junction contained 10 bases not matched to a gene. Germline V gene lookup returns CDR1 MNHEY and CDR2 SVGAGI.